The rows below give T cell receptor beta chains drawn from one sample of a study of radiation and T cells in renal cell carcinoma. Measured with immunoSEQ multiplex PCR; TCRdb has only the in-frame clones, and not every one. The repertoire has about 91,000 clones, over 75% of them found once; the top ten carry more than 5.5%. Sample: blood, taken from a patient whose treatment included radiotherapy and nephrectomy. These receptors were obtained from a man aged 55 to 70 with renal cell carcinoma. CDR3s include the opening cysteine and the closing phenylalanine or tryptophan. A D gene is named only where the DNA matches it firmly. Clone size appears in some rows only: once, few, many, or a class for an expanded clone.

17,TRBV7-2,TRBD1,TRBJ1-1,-,CASSFGVVGQGNTEAFF,TGTGCCAGCAGCTTCGGAGTCGTTGGACAGGGTAACACTGAAGCTTTCTTT
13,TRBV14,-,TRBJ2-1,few,CASSQERTNPQFF,TGTGCCAGCAGCCAAGAAAGAACAAACCCCCAGTTCTTC
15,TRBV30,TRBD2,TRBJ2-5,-,CAWSRASGMYETQYF,TGTGCCTGGAGCAGGGCTAGCGGGATGTATGAGACCCAGTACTTC
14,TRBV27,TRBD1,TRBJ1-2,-,CASSLGQGTYGYTF,TGTGCCAGCAGTTTAGGACAGGGGACCTATGGCTACACCTTC
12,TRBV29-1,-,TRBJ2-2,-,CSAAPNTGELFF,TGCAGCGCAGCTCCTAACACCGGGGAGCTGTTTTTT
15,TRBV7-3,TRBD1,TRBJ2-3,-,CASSLRGQDTDTQYF,TGTGCCAGCAGCTTAAGGGGACAGGACACAGATACGCAGTATTTT
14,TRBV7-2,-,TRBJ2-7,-,CASSFDLTTYEQYF,TGTGCCAGCAGCTTCGACTTGACTACCTACGAGCAGTACTTC
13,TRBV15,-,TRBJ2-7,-,CATSRGLEHEQYF,TGTGCCACCAGCAGAGGTCTAGAGCACGAGCAGTACTTC
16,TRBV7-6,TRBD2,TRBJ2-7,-,CASSARLAGVLYEQYF,TGTGCCAGCAGCGCCCGACTAGCGGGAGTCCTATACGAGCAGTACTTC
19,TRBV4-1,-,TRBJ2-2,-,CASSQDLTAAPIGAGELFF,TGCGCCAGCAGCCAAGATCTAACAGCCGCACCGATTGGTGCCGGGGAGCTGTTTTTT
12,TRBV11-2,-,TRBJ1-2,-,CASSGIDYGYTF,TGTGCCAGCAGCGGTATTGACTATGGCTACACCTTC
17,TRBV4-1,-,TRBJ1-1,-,CASSQGPLQGPNTEAFF,TGCGCCAGCAGCCAAGGACCATTACAGGGTCCGAACACTGAAGCTTTCTTT
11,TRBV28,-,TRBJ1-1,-,CASKMNTEAFF,TGTGCCAGCAAGATGAACACTGAAGCTTTCTTT
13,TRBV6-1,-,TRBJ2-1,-,CASGPRRDNEQFF,TGTGCCAGCGGGCCCCGGAGGGACAATGAGCAGTTCTTC
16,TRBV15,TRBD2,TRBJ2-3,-,CATSLRLAGEADTQYF,TGTGCCACCAGCCTCCGACTAGCGGGAGAAGCAGATACGCAGTATTTT
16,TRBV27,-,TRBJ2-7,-,CASSLYLRGSSYEQYF,TGTGCCAGCAGTTTATACCTCAGGGGCAGCTCCTACGAGCAGTACTTC
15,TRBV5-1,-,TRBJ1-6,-,CASSLGQFLNSPLHF,TGCGCCAGCAGCTTGGGACAATTCCTCAATTCACCCCTCCACTTT
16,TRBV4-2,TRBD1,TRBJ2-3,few,CASSLAPGTADGTQYF,TGTGCCAGCAGCCTTGCCCCTGGGACAGCAGATGGTACGCAGTATTTT
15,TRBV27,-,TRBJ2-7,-,CASSSQGGPTYEQYF,TGTGCCAGCAGTTCCCAGGGAGGACCAACCTACGAGCAGTACTTC
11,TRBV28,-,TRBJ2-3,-,CASSLRDTQYF,TGTGCCAGCAGTTTGAGAGATACGCAGTATTTT
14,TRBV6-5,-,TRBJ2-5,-,CASSYSVAQETQYF,TGTGCCAGCAGTTACTCGGTAGCACAGGAGACCCAGTACTTC
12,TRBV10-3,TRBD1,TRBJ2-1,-,CATRQGADEQFF,TGTGCCACAAGACAGGGGGCGGATGAGCAGTTCTTC
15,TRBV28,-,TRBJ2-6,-,CASSSLGSGANVLTF,TGTGCCAGCAGCTCCCTCGGCTCTGGGGCCAACGTCCTGACTTTC
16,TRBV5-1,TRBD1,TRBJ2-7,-,CASSLVRDRSSYEQYF,TGCGCCAGCAGCTTGGTCCGGGACAGGAGCTCCTACGAGCAGTACTTC
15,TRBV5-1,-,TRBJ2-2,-,CASSPSGSSPGELFF,TGCGCCAGCAGCCCCTCCGGTAGTAGCCCCGGGGAGCTGTTTTTT
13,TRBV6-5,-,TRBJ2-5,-,CASSNTGKETQYF,TGTGCCAGCAGTAACACAGGGAAAGAGACCCAGTACTTC
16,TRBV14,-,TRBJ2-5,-,CASSQDRVLFGETQYF,TGTGCCAGCAGCCAAGATCGGGTGCTCTTTGGGGAGACCCAGTACTTC
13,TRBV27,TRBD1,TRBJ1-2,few,CASKLQGAEGYTF,TGTGCCAGCAAATTACAGGGGGCGGAAGGCTACACCTTC
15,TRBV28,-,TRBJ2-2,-,CASSLIGGAGGELFF,TGTGCCAGCAGTTTAATTGGGGGCGCCGGCGGGGAGCTGTTTTTT
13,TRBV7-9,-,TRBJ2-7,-,CASSQRGPYEQYF,TGTGCCAGCAGCCAGCGAGGGCCCTACGAGCAGTACTTC
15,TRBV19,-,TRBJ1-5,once,CASSIPGSSNQPQHF,TGTGCCAGTAGTATCCCAGGTTCTAGCAATCAGCCCCAGCATTTT
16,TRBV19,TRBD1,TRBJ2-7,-,CASSISPHRGLYEQYF,TGTGCCAGTAGTATCAGCCCCCACAGGGGGCTGTACGAGCAGTACTTC
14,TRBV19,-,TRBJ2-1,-,CASSMDRDGNEQFF,TGTGCCAGTAGTATGGACCGAGATGGCAATGAGCAGTTCTTC
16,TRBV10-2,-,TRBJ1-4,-,CASRARSVGSNEKLFF,TGCGCCAGCAGAGCCAGAAGTGTGGGGAGTAATGAAAAACTGTTTTTT
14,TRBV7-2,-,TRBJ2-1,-,CASSLAPGYNEQFF,TGTGCCAGCAGCTTAGCTCCCGGCTACAATGAGCAGTTCTTC
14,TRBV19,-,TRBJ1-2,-,CASVTAPDGYGYTF,TGTGCCAGTGTGACAGCGCCAGATGGCTATGGCTACACCTTC
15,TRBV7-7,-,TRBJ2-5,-,CASSFGTQGQETQYF,TGTGCCAGCAGCTTCGGGACTCAGGGGCAAGAGACCCAGTACTTC
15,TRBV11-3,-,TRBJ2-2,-,CASSSGTKITGELFF,TGTGCCAGCAGCTCCGGAACCAAAATCACCGGGGAGCTGTTTTTT
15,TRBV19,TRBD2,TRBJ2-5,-,CASALGREGQETQYF,TGTGCCAGTGCCCTCGGGCGGGAGGGCCAAGAGACCCAGTACTTC
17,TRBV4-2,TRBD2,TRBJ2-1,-,CASSQARETAGKVEQFF,TGTGCCAGCAGCCAAGCTCGAGAAACAGCGGGAAAGGTTGAGCAGTTCTTC
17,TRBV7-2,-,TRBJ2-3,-,CASSSPFGTVSTDTQYF,TGTGCCAGCAGCTCACCCTTCGGAACGGTGAGCACAGATACGCAGTATTTT